The 17 T cell receptor beta chains reported below all come from one sample, sequenced in a study of T-cell memory formation after mild COVID-19. Each CDR3 protein gets one entry after TCRdb re-called the 5' RACE reads with MiXCR. The table lists 300,000 to 400,000 distinct CDR3 sequences, less than 20% of them singletons. The specimen sequenced was PBMCs or a T cell subset sorted from them (not recorded which). Receptors were obtained from a man between 18 and 35 years old who had mild COVID-19 (a few samples of this study predate the infection). Cell type and time point are not known.

This clonotype was detected a few times. The J gene is TRBJ1-1, the V gene TRBV7-9; 7 positions match TRBD1. The CDR3 has 16 residues. Germline CDR1 is SEHNR and CDR2 is FQNEAQ (reference sequence). V gave up 3 bases and J gave up 0 bases; unmatched junction bases: 7. This CDR3 is CASSFRPGQLNTEAFF. DNA of the CDR3: TGTGCCAGCAGCTTTAGACCGGGACAGTTGAACACTGAAGCTTTCTTT.

This clonotype has more than one count but fewer than ten. The rearrangement links TRBV5-4 to TRBJ1-2; 7 nucleotides agree with TRBD1. This CDR3 is built from 14 residues. Germline CDR1 reads SGHNT; CDR2 reads YYREEE (reference sequence). J lost 8 bases, V lost 4 bases, and 11 bases had no gene match. The CDR3 sequence is CASSQGVWQSGYTF. CDR3 DNA sequence: TGTGCCAGCAGCCAGGGGGTGTGGCAATCCGGCTACACCTTC.

This clonotype was recorded a few times. The chain links TRBV12-3 or TRBV12-4 to TRBJ1-1; 7 bases fit TRBD1. V lost 7 bases and J lost 0; bases outside the gene matches: 5. This CDR3 is 14 amino acids long. CDR3 bases: TGTGCCAGCATCGCGGGACAGTTGAACACTGAAGCTTTCTTT. Protein: CASIAGQLNTEAFF.

This clonotype was seen only a few times. V is TRBV30 and J is TRBJ2-7; possibly TRBD2 for D (6 bases). The CDR3 length is 15 residues. V lost 3 bases and J 1 base, leaving 16 bases between the germline ends. CDR1 and CDR2 (germline): GTSNPN, SVGIG (reference sequence). CDR3 region: CAWSRGGAGSYEQYF. As DNA, the CDR3 is TGTGCCTGGAGCAGAGGAGGGGCCGGATCCTACGAGCAGTACTTC.

The J gene is TRBJ1-6, the V gene TRBV6-1; 8 bases align to TRBD1. The CDR3 is made up of 17 amino acids. CDR1 MNHNS and CDR2 SASEGT come from the germline V gene. V was pared by 6 bases and J by 9 bases, with 16 bases of the junction left unmatched. This chain's CDR3 is CASSPTKAGQGLSPLHF. DNA of the CDR3: TGTGCCAGCAGCCCCACTAAAGCCGGACAGGGTCTTTCACCCCTCCACTTT.

The sample holds many counts of this clonotype. For the CDR3, the DNA is TGCAGCGTACAGGGGGCAACTAATGAAAAACTGTTTTTT. This sequence encodes CSVQGATNEKLFF. This chain connects TRBV29-1 to TRBJ1-4; 8 bases are shared with TRBD1. CDR1 SQVTM and CDR2 ANQGSEA come from the germline V gene. The J segment lost 0 bases and the V segment lost 6 bases, leaving 0 bases of the junction unmatched. The CDR3 is made up of 13 amino acids.

This clonotype was found a few times. V is TRBV6-6 and J is TRBJ1-2, with unresolved D. Germline values: CDR1 MNHNY, CDR2 SVGAGI (reference sequence). Trimming took 6 bases from V and 6 from J, leaving 11 bases between them. The CDR3 is 12 residues long. CDR3 sequence reads: CASSPDVNGYTF. The CDR3 DNA sequence: TGTGCCAGCAGCCCCGACGTTAATGGCTACACCTTC.

J is TRBJ2-1 and V is TRBV6-5; TRBD1 matches 7 bases. V lost 6 bases, J lost 0 bases, and 5 bases stayed unmatched. The CDR3 runs 15 residues. Germline-derived CDR1 and CDR2 are MNHEY and SVGAGI. CDR3 nucleotide sequence: TGTGCCAGCAGACAACAGGGGACCTCCTACAATGAGCAGTTCTTC. This gives the protein CASRQQGTSYNEQFF.

The chain joins TRBV6-5 to TRBJ1-2; no reliable D call. Trimming shortened V by 0 bases and J by 2 bases, and 7 bases separated the two germline ends. The CDR3 has 14 amino acids. CDR1 is MNHEY and CDR2 is SVGAGI in the germline V gene. This CDR3 is CASSYSAGNYGYTF. DNA for the CDR3: TGTGCCAGCAGTTACTCGGCGGGGAACTATGGCTACACCTTC.

This chain joins TRBV7-2 and TRBJ2-7, with 9 positions matching TRBD1. The CDR3 spans 16 residues. Germline V CDR1 and CDR2: SGHTA, FQGNSA. After removal of 5 bases from V and 3 bases from J, the junction contained 11 bases not matched to a gene. The CDR3 coding sequence is TGTGCCAGCAGCCTACGCCAGTCGGGACAGGGCTACGAGCAGTACTTC. It yields the protein CASSLRQSGQGYEQYF.

The V gene is TRBV28, the J gene TRBJ2-7, with TRBD1 matching over 7 bases. Germline V lookup: CDR1 MDHEN, CDR2 SYDVKM. V trimming: 4 bases; J trimming: 3 bases; junction bases outside the gene matches: 9. This CDR3 has 15 residues. The CDR3 region has the DNA TGTGCCAGCAGTTACCGGAGGACAGGCCTCTACGAGCAGTACGTC. It translates to CASSYRRTGLYEQYV.

The J gene is TRBJ1-1, the V gene TRBV6-2 or TRBV6-3; D not resolved. Trimming left V 6 bases short and J 4 bases short, with 15 bases between. The CDR3 is made up of 14 amino acids. Per germline, CDR1 MNHEY and CDR2 SVGEGT. CDR3 sequence: CASSYPMVGTEAFF. The CDR3 nucleotides read TGTGCCAGCAGCTACCCAATGGTTGGCACTGAAGCTTTCTTT.

This chain links TRBV30 with TRBJ1-1; D ambiguous. The ends were cut back, 3 bases at V and 3 bases at J, with 11 bases in the middle. The germline CDR1 and CDR2 sequences are GTSNPN and SVGIG (reference sequence). The CDR3 sequence is 13 residues long. CDR3 coding DNA: TGTGCCTGGAGCCTGGACGGGGACACTGAAGCTTTCTTT. Translation gives CAWSLDGDTEAFF.

The chain joins TRBV12-3 or TRBV12-4 to TRBJ2-3; tentative D call: TRBD1 (6 bases). The CDR3 is 14 amino acids. V was pared by 10 bases and J by 3 bases, with 17 bases between. The CDR3 loop reads CATRTALGTDTQYF. CDR3 DNA sequence: TGTGCCACCAGGACAGCCCTGGGGACAGATACGCAGTATTTT.

This clonotype came up many times. V is TRBV12-3 or TRBV12-4 and J is TRBJ2-3; no clear D. V lost 6 bases and J lost 3, with 7 bases in between. CDR3 size: 12 residues. The CDR3 loop is CASSFGTDTQYF. CDR3 sequence (DNA): TGTGCCAGCAGCTTTGGGACAGATACGCAGTATTTT.

This clonotype came up a few times. The rearrangement joins TRBV30 to TRBJ1-1, with unresolved D. CDR3 size: 14 residues. V dropped 2 bases and J dropped 3 bases, with 13 bases sitting between them. The germline V gene encodes CDR1 GTSNPN and CDR2 SVGIG (reference sequence). For the CDR3, the DNA is TGTGCCTGGAGTCCGGGTGGGGTGTACACTGAAGCTTTCTTT. Translation gives CAWSPGGVYTEAFF.

The chain carries TRBV29-1 and TRBJ1-2; a possible D gene is TRBD1 (5 bases). Germline V gene lookup returns CDR1 SQVTM and CDR2 ANQGSEA. The CDR3 covers 14 residues. Trimming pared 3 bases from V and 8 bases from J, leaving 19 bases between. CDR3 sequence reads: CSVESGTLTKGYTF. DNA for the CDR3: TGCAGCGTTGAGAGCGGGACTCTTACAAAAGGCTACACCTTC.